These T cell receptor beta chains were read from a single sample in a study of beta chain features in type 1 diabetes. Produced via immunoSEQ multiplex PCR; TCRdb's table is partial and in-frame only. This sample has hundreds of thousands of clones, with over 13% found just once. The sample taken for sequencing was naive CD4+ T cells from blood. Receptor source: a young man with type 1 diabetes. Each CDR3 is given with its conserved first and last residue. A D gene is named only where the DNA matches it firmly. The size entry is marked missing in some rows and otherwise reads once, few, many or a size class.

V	D	size	J	DNA	CDR3
TRBV7-2	NA	few	TRBJ2-5	TGTGCCAGCAGCTTACCCCAAGAGACCCAGTACTTC	CASSLPQETQYF
TRBV30	NA	few	TRBJ2-7	TGTGCCTGGACCCCCCCGCCGATGGGCCTCGGGTACGAGCAGTACTTC	CAWTPPPMGLGYEQYF
TRBV4-3	NA	few	TRBJ2-7	TGCGCCAGCAGCCAAGTAATGGGACCGACCCTATACGAGCAGTACTTC	CASSQVMGPTLYEQYF
TRBV5-1	NA	NA	TRBJ2-1	TGCGCCAGCAGCTTGGAGGTCAGTCCCTACAATGAGCAGTTCTTC	CASSLEVSPYNEQFF
TRBV7-2	TRBD1	few	TRBJ1-6	TGTGCCAGCAGCTCCCGGGACAGGGTGAATTCACCCCTCCACTTT	CASSSRDRVNSPLHF
TRBV7-2	TRBD2	NA	TRBJ2-6	TGTGCCAGCAGCTTAACTAGCGTGGATGGGGCCAACGTCCTGACTTTC	CASSLTSVDGANVLTF
TRBV30	TRBD2	few	TRBJ2-2	TGTGCCTGGAGTGGACCTAGCGGGTTCCCCCAAGGCGCCGGGGAGCTGTTTTTT	CAWSGPSGFPQGAGELFF
TRBV19	TRBD1	NA	TRBJ1-5	TGTGCCAGTAGCCTTGGACAGGGTCATCAGCCCCAGCATTTT	CASSLGQGHQPQHF
TRBV30	TRBD1	NA	TRBJ2-5	TGTGCCTGGAGTTGGGACAGGGGAGAGACCCAGTACTTC	CAWSWDRGETQYF
TRBV30	TRBD2	NA	TRBJ2-1	TGTGCCTGGAGTGCAGGCGGGGGACCCGGGGTTTACAATGAGCAGTTCTTC	CAWSAGGGPGVYNEQFF
TRBV10-3	NA	few	TRBJ2-7	TGTGCCATCAGTGATAAGGGGCAGAGCTCCTACGAGCAGTACTTC	CAISDKGQSSYEQYF
TRBV30	TRBD2	few	TRBJ2-7	TGTGCCTGGAGTGTACAAAGGTCTAGCGGAGAGACCTACGAGCAGTACTTC	CAWSVQRSSGETYEQYF
TRBV25-1	NA	NA	TRBJ2-1	TGTGCCAGCAGGGACTCGAGCTCCTACAATGAGCAGTTCTTC	CASRDSSSYNEQFF
TRBV6-6	NA	once	TRBJ1-5	TGTGCCAGCAGTACAGGGAGCAATCAGCCCCAGCATTTT	CASSTGSNQPQHF
TRBV7-2	NA	few	TRBJ1-2	TGTGCCAGCAGCCTCGGGACCTCTAACTATGGCTACACCTTC	CASSLGTSNYGYTF
TRBV7-2	NA	NA	TRBJ2-3	TGTGCCAGCAGCTTAGTCCTGGCGGGGACAGATACGCAGTATTTT	CASSLVLAGTDTQYF
TRBV29-1	TRBD2	few	TRBJ2-1	TGCAGCGTTGAAGGCGGCGGGGGGGAACACAATGAGCAGTTCTTC	CSVEGGGGEHNEQFF
TRBV7-7	NA	NA	TRBJ2-7	TGTGCTAGCAGCCCCCAAGTCGGGACTGCTGTACGGGAGCAGTACTTC	CASSPQVGTAVREQYF
TRBV11-2	NA	NA	TRBJ2-1	TGTGCCAGCAGTCCTAGGCCGGGAGACAATGAGCAGTTCTTC	CASSPRPGDNEQFF
TRBV5-1	NA	few	TRBJ2-5	TGCGCCAGCAGCACCCTGGGCGGGAAGGCTGGAGAGACCCAGTACTTC	CASSTLGGKAGETQYF
TRBV4-1	NA	NA	TRBJ2-3	TGCGCCAGCAGCCAAGCACGCAGTTCCACAGATACGCAGTATTTT	CASSQARSSTDTQYF
TRBV5-4	NA	NA	TRBJ1-2	TGTGCCAGCAGCTTGTCTGCCGGGGGCAACTATGGCTACACCTTC	CASSLSAGGNYGYTF
TRBV9	TRBD2	few	TRBJ2-3	TGTGCCAGCAGCGTTGGACTAGCGTCAGATACGCAGTATTTT	CASSVGLASDTQYF
TRBV29-1	NA	NA	TRBJ1-1	TGCAGCGTTGTAGGGGAAAACACTGAAGCTTTCTTT	CSVVGENTEAFF
TRBV6-5	TRBD1	NA	TRBJ2-7	TGTGCCAGCAGTTACTCGTTGAGGGGGCCCTACGAGCAGTACTTC	CASSYSLRGPYEQYF
TRBV7-9	TRBD1	NA	TRBJ2-5	TGTGCCAGCAGCTCGGACAGGGGTTACCAAGAGACCCAGTACTTC	CASSSDRGYQETQYF
TRBV2	NA	NA	TRBJ1-1	TGTGCCAGCACTCCTGGGAGGAACACTGAAGCTTTCTTT	CASTPGRNTEAFF
TRBV28	NA	few	TRBJ1-6	TGTGCCAGCAGTCGCCGGGACCGACCCCTCCACTTT	CASSRRDRPLHF
TRBV10-1	NA	NA	TRBJ1-5	TGCGCCAGCAGTGATCGTTTGGGGGCTCGTAGCAATCAGCCCCAGCATTTT	CASSDRLGARSNQPQHF